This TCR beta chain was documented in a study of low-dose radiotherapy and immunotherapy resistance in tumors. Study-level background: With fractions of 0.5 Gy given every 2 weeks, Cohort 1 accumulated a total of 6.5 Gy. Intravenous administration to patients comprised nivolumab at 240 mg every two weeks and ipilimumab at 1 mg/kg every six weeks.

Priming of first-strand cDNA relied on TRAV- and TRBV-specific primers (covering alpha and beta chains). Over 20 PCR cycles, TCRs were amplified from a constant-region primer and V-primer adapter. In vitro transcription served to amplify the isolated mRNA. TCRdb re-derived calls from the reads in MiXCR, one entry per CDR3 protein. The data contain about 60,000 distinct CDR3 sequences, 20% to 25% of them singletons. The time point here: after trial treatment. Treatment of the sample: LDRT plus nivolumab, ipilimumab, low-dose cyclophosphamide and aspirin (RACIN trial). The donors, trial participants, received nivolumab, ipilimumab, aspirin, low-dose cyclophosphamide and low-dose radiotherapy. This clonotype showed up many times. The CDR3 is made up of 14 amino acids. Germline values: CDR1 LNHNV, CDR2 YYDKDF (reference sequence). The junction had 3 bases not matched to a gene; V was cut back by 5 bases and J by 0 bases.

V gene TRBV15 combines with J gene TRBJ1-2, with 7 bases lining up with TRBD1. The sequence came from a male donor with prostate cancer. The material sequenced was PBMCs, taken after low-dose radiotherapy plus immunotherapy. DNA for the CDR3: TGTGCCACCAGCCCAACAGGGGCTAACTATGGCTACACCTTC. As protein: CATSPTGANYGYTF.